This T cell receptor beta chain was sequenced in a study of shared T cell receptors in the human thymus. TCRdb's table, derived via immunoSEQ multiplex PCR, lists solely in-frame clones and lacks some. The repertoire holds under 450,000 clones, with just under 95% as singletons. With 7 bases removed from V and 2 bases from J, the gap between germline ends came to 11 bases. Germline CDR1 MNHNY, CDR2 SVGAGI (reference sequence). The CDR3 runs to 13 residues. Sequencing input: thymocytes. This chain links TRBV6-6 with TRBJ1-2; D call uncertain. The origin of this receptor is a human donor. CDR3 DNA: TGTGCCAGCATTGGCAGACTCAACTATGGCTACACCTTC. Protein: CASIGRLNYGYTF.